The rows below give T cell receptor beta chains drawn from one sample of a study of cytomegalovirus exposure and HLA in healthy donors. The method was immunoSEQ multiplex PCR; TCRdb's version includes in-frame clones alone and lacks a portion of them. The sample includes around 160,000 clones, roughly 80% of them seen just once. The sequenced material came from PBMCs. The source of these receptors is a man aged 35-49 years in good health and CMV-seropositive. CDR3s include the opening cysteine and the closing phenylalanine or tryptophan. D genes are given only for firm matches. Clone size is not always given. Where it is, it says once, few, many or a class for expanded clones.

-	TRBV7-5	-	17	TRBJ2-7	TGTGTCAGAAGCTTAGGGCAGCCATGGGAGGGCAACTACGAGCAGTACTTC	CVRSLGQPWEGNYEQYF
-	TRBV5-1	once	15	TRBJ2-7	TGCGCCAGCAGCTCCAGCCTGGGGGGTATCTACGAGCAGTACTTC	CASSSSLGGIYEQYF
-	TRBV5-1	-	14	TRBJ1-5	TGCGCCAGCAGCTCCGGGGGACTCAATCAGCCCCAGCATTTT	CASSSGGLNQPQHF
TRBD2	TRBV30	-	14	TRBJ2-1	TGTGCCTGGAGTACCGGGCCTCTAGCGGGAGCCCGGTTCTTC	CAWSTGPLAGARFF
TRBD1	TRBV6-6	-	15	TRBJ1-2	TGTGCCAGCAGCCCTCTGGGACAGGGGATGAGTGGCTACACCTTC	CASSPLGQGMSGYTF
TRBD1	TRBV27	-	14	TRBJ2-7	TGTGCCAGCAGTTTTGGACAGGGGTCCTACGAGCAGTACTTC	CASSFGQGSYEQYF
TRBD1	TRBV19	few	14	TRBJ2-7	TGTGCCAGTAGTATACAGACAGGGCTCTCCGAGCAGTACTTC	CASSIQTGLSEQYF
-	TRBV19	-	16	TRBJ1-5	TGTGCCAGTAGTATTCCGCTTAGCGTGATTAATCAGCCCCAGCATTTT	CASSIPLSVINQPQHF
TRBD1	TRBV4-1	-	13	TRBJ1-4	TGCGCCAGCAGCCCCCGGGACAGTGAAAGACTGTTTTTT	CASSPRDSERLFF
-	TRBV28	-	15	TRBJ1-3	TGTGCCAGCAGTTTAAGTGGGGCAGGAGGAAACACCATATATTTT	CASSLSGAGGNTIYF
TRBD1	TRBV28	-	12	TRBJ2-3	TGTGCCAGCAGGGTACAGGGGAATACGCAGTATTTT	CASRVQGNTQYF
TRBD2	TRBV7-2	-	15	TRBJ2-5	TGTGCCAGCAGCTTACAAGGCGGGAGGTTAGAGACCCAGTACTTC	CASSLQGGRLETQYF
TRBD2	TRBV19	-	16	TRBJ2-7	TGTGCCAGTAGTCTCCTTGCGGGAGCGTATTTCTACGAGCAGTACTTC	CASSLLAGAYFYEQYF
TRBD1	TRBV2	-	15	TRBJ2-3	TGTGCCAGCAGAGATGACAGGGCGGGCACAGATACGCAGTATTTT	CASRDDRAGTDTQYF
-	TRBV29-1	few	13	TRBJ2-7	TGCAGCGTTGGGGCCATAGGATCCTACGAGCAGTACTTC	CSVGAIGSYEQYF
TRBD2	TRBV5-1	-	14	TRBJ2-7	TGCGCCAGCTCTGGGGGGGGGAGCTCCTACGAGCAGTACTTC	CASSGGGSSYEQYF
TRBD2	TRBV19	-	14	TRBJ2-1	TGTGCCAGTAGTATGGCTAGCGGTTACAATGAGCAGTTCTTC	CASSMASGYNEQFF
-	TRBV5-1	-	16	TRBJ2-3	TGCGCCAGCAGCTTGGGCGGGGCGACTAGCACAGATACGCAGTATTTT	CASSLGGATSTDTQYF
-	TRBV4-3	-	15	TRBJ1-1	TGCGCCAGCAGCCTGGATCGGGGTTTGAGCACTGAAGCTTTCTTT	CASSLDRGLSTEAFF
-	TRBV19	-	12	TRBJ2-5	TGTGCCAGTATGTGGGCCCAAGAGACCCAGTACTTC	CASMWAQETQYF
TRBD1	TRBV6-5	-	14	TRBJ2-3	TGTGCCAGCAGACGACAGGGTGAAGGGGATACGCAGTATTTT	CASRRQGEGDTQYF
-	TRBV6-1	-	14	TRBJ1-5	TGTGCCAGCAGTGTGTGGGGGCTAGATCAGCCCCAGCATTTT	CASSVWGLDQPQHF
TRBD2	TRBV4-3	-	16	TRBJ2-1	TGCGCCAGCAGCCAAGAGAAGCGGGAACTCTACAATGAGCAGTTCTTC	CASSQEKRELYNEQFF
TRBD1	TRBV6-1	-	14	TRBJ1-4	TGTGCCAGCATACCCCGGACAGGGGGAGAAAAACTGTTTTTT	CASIPRTGGEKLFF
-	TRBV5-1	once	15	TRBJ2-3	TGCGCCAGCAGCGCCGGAGGGTCTAGCACAGATACGCAGTATTTT	CASSAGGSSTDTQYF
TRBD1	TRBV2	-	17	TRBJ2-1	TGTGCCAGCAGTAGTGGACAGGGGAGGGGAAGATACAATGAGCAGTTCTTC	CASSSGQGRGRYNEQFF
-	TRBV9	-	13	TRBJ1-1	TGTGCCAGCAGCGTAGATGCGGGAGCTGAAGCTTTCTTT	CASSVDAGAEAFF
TRBD1	TRBV9	-	14	TRBJ2-1	TGTGCCAGCAGTGGGGGCAGGGGGTCGAATGAGCAGTTCTTC	CASSGGRGSNEQFF
TRBD1	TRBV13	-	15	TRBJ2-7	TGTGCCAGCAGCCTAACAGGGGGCAGCCTTCACGAGCAGTACTTC	CASSLTGGSLHEQYF
-	TRBV6-6	once	14	TRBJ2-3	TGTGCCAGCAGTTCGGATGCTAGCGCAGATACGCAGTATTTT	CASSSDASADTQYF
-	TRBV4-1	-	14	TRBJ2-3	TGCGCCAGCAGCTTACAAACGTTTATGGATACGCAGTATTTT	CASSLQTFMDTQYF
TRBD1	TRBV14	-	13	TRBJ2-7	TGTGCCAGCGGTGGGACAGGGGAGTACGAGCAGTACTTC	CASGGTGEYEQYF
TRBD2	TRBV5-6	-	14	TRBJ2-3	TGTGCCAGCAGCTTGCCGGGACTAGCAATCGCGCAGTATTTT	CASSLPGLAIAQYF
-	TRBV7-9	few	13	TRBJ1-1	TGTGCCAGCAGCCCCAAGCGAGGGTTTGAAGCTTTCTTT	CASSPKRGFEAFF
TRBD2	TRBV11-3	-	12	TRBJ2-1	TGTGCCAGCAGCTTTTTCGCGGGAGGGCAGTTCTTC	CASSFFAGGQFF
-	TRBV25-1	-	14	TRBJ2-7	TGTGCCAGCAGTAAGAGGGTTGGGTCCTACGAGCAGTACTTC	CASSKRVGSYEQYF
-	TRBV2	once	17	TRBJ2-1	TGTGCCAGCAGACACCCCATCCGGAGGGAGAGGCCCGATGAGCAGTTCTTC	CASRHPIRRERPDEQFF
TRBD2	TRBV11-3	-	14	TRBJ2-7	TGTGCCAGCAGCTCGGGAGGGGCCGACTACGAGCAGTACTTC	CASSSGGADYEQYF
TRBD1	TRBV7-9	-	19	TRBJ1-3	TGTGCCAGCAGCCCTGATGTGGCAGGGGGCTTAGGTGTCGGAAACACCATATATTTT	CASSPDVAGGLGVGNTIYF
TRBD1	TRBV7-9	once	19	TRBJ1-2	TGTGCCAGCAGCTGGTGGGAGATTGGACAGGGAGGCCTTAAGTATGGCTACACCTTC	CASSWWEIGQGGLKYGYTF
-	TRBV18	-	15	TRBJ2-5	TGTGCCAGCTCACCAGGGGGGACGCCTCAAGAGACCCAGTACTTC	CASSPGGTPQETQYF
-	TRBV5-5	-	15	TRBJ2-5	TGTGCCAGCGCAGCGAGACGCGGTAGGGGAGAGACCCAGTACTTC	CASAARRGRGETQYF
TRBD2	TRBV7-6	-	18	TRBJ2-7	TGTGCCAGCAGCTCGTTAGGGGGGTCAGCGGGAGACCCCTACGAGCAGTACTTC	CASSSLGGSAGDPYEQYF
-	TRBV6-1	-	13	TRBJ1-1	TGTGCCAGTAGAGACTACAGGGTGACTGAAGCTTTCTTT	CASRDYRVTEAFF